This entry lists 8 T cell receptor beta chains sequenced from one sample in a study of cytomegalovirus exposure and HLA in healthy donors. 13 Jbeta primers and 60 Vbeta primers were used for the PCR. This table comes from immunoSEQ multiplex PCR, and its TCRdb copy is limited to in-frame clones, with some not included. The sample yields roughly 140,000 clones, 72% seen once. Material: PBMCs. These receptors all come from a man between 40 and 49 years old in good health and CMV-seronegative.

In DNA, the CDR3 is TGTGCCAGCAGCTTAGTCGGGACAGGATTCTATGGCTACACCTTC. Encoded protein: CASSLVGTGFYGYTF. This chain joins TRBV7-2 and TRBJ1-2; 8 bases are a match to TRBD1. Per germline, CDR1 SGHTA and CDR2 FQGNSA. This CDR3 has 15 amino acids. V lost 1 base and J lost 4; bases outside the gene matches: 5.

The chain has TRBV6-1 and TRBJ2-5; 7 positions match TRBD1. V was clipped by 2 bases and J by 2 bases; unmatched bases: 5. This CDR3 is built from 15 residues. Germline V lookup: CDR1 MNHNS, CDR2 SASEGT. CDR3 loop: CASSERQGRQETQYF. CDR3 in DNA: TGTGCCAGCAGTGAACGACAGGGCAGGCAAGAGACCCAGTACTTC.

The chain links TRBV6-1 to TRBJ2-7, with 9 bases aligning to TRBD2. The CDR3 has 15 residues. V lost 2 bases and J lost 4; bases outside the gene matches: 6. CDR1 is MNHNS, CDR2 SASEGT, per germline. As DNA, the CDR3 is TGTGCCAGCAGTGAAAATGTGCTAGCGGGGTACGAGCAGTACTTC. It specifies CASSENVLAGYEQYF.

The chain couples TRBV7-9 to TRBJ2-7, with D hard to call. CDR3 length: 11 residues. CDR1 and CDR2 (germline): SEHNR, FQNEAQ (reference sequence). Trimming took off 6 bases at V and 3 bases at J, with 6 bases between the two ends. CDR3 region: CASSSIYEQYF. The CDR3 DNA is TGTGCCAGCAGTTCCATCTACGAGCAGTACTTC.

The chain combines TRBV11-2 with TRBJ1-6; 7 bases fit TRBD1. The CDR3 extends over 13 amino acids. The germline CDR1 and CDR2 sequences are SGHAT and FQNNGV. V lost 4 bases, J lost 10 bases, and 4 bases stayed unmatched. As DNA, the CDR3 is TGTGCCAGCAGCTCAACAGGGGTATCACCCCTCCACTTT. Translating gives CASSSTGVSPLHF.

This chain uses TRBV4-1 with TRBJ2-7; 7 positions match TRBD1. The CDR3 has 14 amino acids. Unmatched junction bases numbered 4, after V lost 4 bases and J lost 1 base. Germline V gene lookup returns CDR1 MGHRA and CDR2 YSYEKL. CDR3 DNA: TGCGCCAGCAGCCGACAGGGAAGGTCCTACGAGCAGTACTTC. Amino acids: CASSRQGRSYEQYF.

The chain links TRBV2 to TRBJ2-7; 11 positions match TRBD1. This CDR3 contains 13 residues. Germline CDR1 and CDR2: SNHLY and FYNNEI. After removal of 7 bases from V and 7 bases from J, the junction contained 6 bases not matched to a gene. The CDR3 nucleotides read TGTGCCAGCAACTTGGACAGGGGGCGAGAGCAGTACTTC. This gives the protein CASNLDRGREQYF.

Only a few counts were recorded for this clone. CDR3 residues: CASSEGHREVYEQYF. The DNA of the CDR3 is TGTGCCAGCAGTGAAGGTCACAGGGAAGTCTACGAGCAGTACTTC. The chain joins TRBV6-1 to TRBJ2-7; perhaps TRBD1 as D (6 bases). Germline V lookup: CDR1 MNHNS, CDR2 SASEGT. There are 15 residues in the CDR3. V was trimmed by 1 base and J by 3 bases, leaving 13 bases between them.